These T cell receptor beta chains were read from a single sample in a study of T cell responses to AZD1222 COVID-19 vaccine. TCRdb's table, derived via immunoSEQ multiplex PCR, lists solely in-frame clones and lacks some. The sample lists over 150,000 clones; roughly nine tenths were seen once. Specimen: peripheral blood, collected on day 0 of AZD1222 vaccination. All receptors come from an adult in good health. Both conserved end residues are part of each CDR3.

>TRBV18|TRBJ1-1|16
CASSPNRRLMNTEAFF
>TRBV7-2|TRBJ2-5|11
CASSQQETQYF
>TRBV7-2|TRBJ1-1|14
CASSSRGGEGEAFF
>TRBV6-5|TRBJ1-1|14
CASSSGTGATEAFF
>TRBV5-1|TRBJ1-6|15
CASSTGQPEGTPLHF
>TRBV5-1|TRBJ2-3|12
CASSLAGGTQYF
>TRBV6-2/TRBV6-3|TRBJ2-7|13
CASSYIMDGTEYF
>TRBV3-1/TRBV3-2|TRBJ1-1|12
CASSLVNTEAFF
>TRBV7-2|TRBJ1-5|15
CASSLDAISNQPQHF
>TRBV5-1|TRBJ1-1|14
CASSADGGNTEAFF
>TRBV20-1|TRBJ2-1|15
CSASRTSGRNNEQFF
>TRBV19|TRBJ2-1|16
CATIGERGNSYNEQFF
>TRBV15|TRBJ2-1|16
CATSRDLGRSYNEQFF
>TRBV7-2|TRBJ2-2|15
CASSRRGANTGELFF
>TRBV21-1|TRBJ1-5|14
CASSKLGSNQPQHF
>TRBV9|TRBJ2-2|15
CASSVEQVNTGELFF
>TRBV19|TRBJ1-2|13
CASSPVWGSGYTF
>TRBV12-3/TRBV12-4|TRBJ2-7|13
CASSSGTGTSPRW
>TRBV7-8|TRBJ2-1|11
CASSLRYEQFF
>TRBV6-1|TRBJ2-7|20
CASSERGPGGAYPFSYEQYF
>TRBV3-1/TRBV3-2|TRBJ1-1|15
CASSQSSVMNTEAFF
>TRBV7-9|TRBJ1-1|15
CASSFQTGSLTEAFF